These 29 T cell receptor beta chains originate from one sample sequenced in a study of blood T cell repertoires in COVID-19. The method was immunoSEQ multiplex PCR; TCRdb's version includes in-frame clones alone and lacks a portion of them. Of approximately 150,000 clones listed, roughly 82% are singletons. Sequenced material: peripheral blood. Receptors were obtained from a man aged 60-69 years with active or convalescent COVID-19.

This clone appeared a few times. V usage is TRBV29-1 and J usage is TRBJ2-1; the match to TRBD2 covers 7 bases. The CDR3 totals 13 residues. Germline V lookup: CDR1 SQVTM, CDR2 ANQGSEA. The V gene end was trimmed by 4 bases and the J gene end by 1 base; junction bases not matched to a gene: 1. The CDR3 DNA sequence: TGCAGCGTTGCGCGGGGGTCCTACAATGAGCAGTTCTTC. Protein product: CSVARGSYNEQFF.

In regard to this clone: At one end, the junction sequence differs from germline, possibly due to a read error. This chain uses TRBV7-7 with TRBJ2-1; TRBD1 matches at 9 bases. CDR1 and CDR2 from the germline V gene are SSHAT and FNYEAQ (reference sequence). This CDR3 is built from 13 residues. This chain's CDR3 is CASSLDRGNEQFF. CDR3 bases: TGTGCTAGCAGCTTGGACAGGGGCAATGAGCAGTTCTTC.

The V gene is TRBV10-2, the J gene TRBJ2-3, with D perhaps TRBD2 (7 bases). Germline values: CDR1 WSHSY, CDR2 SAAADI. V lost 4 bases, J lost 5 bases, and 16 bases lay in between. CDR3 length equals 15 residues. The CDR3 nucleotides are TGCGCCAGCAGTGCGGTGAGGGGGGGCGTAGATACGCAGTATTTT. Encoded protein: CASSAVRGGVDTQYF.

J is TRBJ2-2 and V is TRBV9; 7 bases line up with TRBD1. Looked up from germline, CDR1 is SGDLS and CDR2 is YYNGEE. The CDR3 has 15 residues. Trimming took 3 bases from V and 6 from J; bases not matched to a gene: 8. The DNA for the CDR3 is TGTGCCAGCAGCGGTCGATCGACAGGGTCCGGGGAGCTGTTTTTT. The encoded protein is CASSGRSTGSGELFF.

V is TRBV7-9 and J is TRBJ1-1; D not certain. CDR1 and CDR2 (germline): SEHNR, FQNEAQ (reference sequence). The CDR3 extends over 11 amino acids. The V end was cut by 7 bases, the J end by 6 bases, with 9 bases between. The CDR3 DNA is TGTGCCAGCACCATATTAGCTGAAGCTTTCTTT. Its protein is CASTILAEAFF.

The chain couples TRBV6-2 or TRBV6-3 to TRBJ1-1, with TRBD1 matching over 7 bases. Trimming removed 6 bases from V and 4 bases from J; junction bases left unmatched: 5. Germline V CDR1 and CDR2: MNHEY, SVGEGT. CDR3 length equals 13 residues. Here the CDR3 DNA reads TGTGCCAGCAGCAGGGACAGCGGCACTGAAGCTTTCTTT. It specifies CASSRDSGTEAFF.

The V and J genes are TRBV7-9 and TRBJ2-7; TRBD2 is a possible D gene (5 bases). The CDR3 has 15 amino acids. The V end lost 5 bases, the J end lost 4 bases, and 18 bases lay between the germline ends. Per germline, CDR1 SEHNR and CDR2 FQNEAQ (reference sequence). The CDR3 DNA sequence: TGTGCCAGCAGCGACTGGGCAAGCGGTGTTTACGAGCAGTACTTC. It codes for CASSDWASGVYEQYF.

This clone was detected once. The chain combines TRBV3-1 (or the pseudogene TRBV3-2) with TRBJ1-1; the match to TRBD1 covers 8 bases. With V trimmed by 3 bases and J by 6 bases, 3 bases remained unmatched. The CDR3 contains 13 residues. In germline, CDR1 is LGHDT, CDR2 YNNKEL (reference sequence). The CDR3 sequence: CASSHTGGAEAFF. Here the CDR3 DNA reads TGTGCCAGCAGCCATACAGGGGGAGCTGAAGCTTTCTTT.

This sequence joins TRBV4-3 and TRBJ2-3, with 7 bases that match TRBD1. Germline CDR1 LGHNA, CDR2 YSLEER. V trimming: 5 bases; J trimming: 2 bases; junction bases outside the gene matches: 10. This CDR3 has 16 residues. The CDR3, as DNA: TGCGCCAGCAGCTCGTACTCGGGGACAGACACAGATACGCAGTATTTT. Encoded protein: CASSSYSGTDTDTQYF.

The CDR3 DNA reads TGCAGCGTCGGCGGACAGGGCACTGAAGCTTTCTTT. Its protein product is CSVGGQGTEAFF. The chain recombines TRBV29-1 with TRBJ1-1, with 8 bases identical to TRBD1. Trimming at V came to 6 bases and at J to 4 bases, leaving 4 bases not matched to a gene. The CDR3 contains 12 residues. Looked up from germline, CDR1 is SQVTM and CDR2 is ANQGSEA.

The genes are TRBV29-1 and TRBJ1-2, with a tentative D call TRBD1 (5 bases). The germline V gene encodes CDR1 SQVTM and CDR2 ANQGSEA. The CDR3 has 11 amino acids. Trimming stripped 4 bases from V and 6 bases from J, with 9 bases between. The DNA of the CDR3 is TGCAGCGTTGGGGCAGGGAATGGCTACACCTTC. This translates into CSVGAGNGYTF.

The V gene is TRBV24-1, the J gene TRBJ2-1, with D possibly being TRBD2 (6 bases). CDR3 size: 14 residues. V dropped 5 bases and J dropped 6 bases, with 13 bases sitting between them. Looked up from germline, CDR1 is KGHDR and CDR2 is SFDVKD. The CDR3 nucleotides are TGTGCCACCAGTGCGAGCACTAGCATCAATGAGCAGTTCTTC. Translating it yields CATSASTSINEQFF.

This CDR3 is CASSPEISGSNQFF. Written as DNA, the CDR3 is TGTGCCAGCAGCCCTGAAATAAGCGGGTCGAATCAGTTTTTT. This rearrangement joins TRBV6-6 to TRBJ1-4; D remains ambiguous. V shed 6 bases and J shed 16 bases, with 24 bases lying between them. This CDR3 is built from 14 residues. The germline V gene encodes CDR1 MNHNY and CDR2 SVGAGI (reference sequence).

This clone appeared once. V and J are TRBV6-2 or TRBV6-3 and TRBJ1-2; the D gene is possibly TRBD1 (6 bases). Germline values: CDR1 MNHEY, CDR2 SVGEGT. Trimming took off 5 bases at V and 4 bases at J, with 17 bases between the two ends. CDR3 length: 15 amino acids. CDR3 nucleotide sequence: TGTGCCAGCAGTACCCCCGGGACACTTCCCTATGGCTACACCTTC. This gives the protein CASSTPGTLPYGYTF.

The rearrangement links TRBV7-6 to TRBJ2-1; 11 nucleotides match TRBD1. This CDR3 is built from 15 residues. V lost 5 bases to trimming and J lost 8 bases; unmatched junction nucleotides: 8. Germline-derived CDR1 and CDR2 are SGHVS and FNYEAQ. The CDR3 region has the DNA TGTGCCAGCAGCCCAGGGGACAGGGGGATGGATGAGCAGTTCTTC. This codes for CASSPGDRGMDEQFF.

V usage is TRBV7-8 and J usage is TRBJ2-2; 7 nucleotides match TRBD1. The CDR3 is 15 amino acids. Looked up from germline, CDR1 is SGHVS and CDR2 is FQNEAQ. Trimming cost V 3 bases and J 4 bases; bases outside gene matches: 5. The CDR3 DNA reads as TGTGCCAGCAGCTTTGACAGGGTTGGCACCGGGGAGCTGTTTTTT. Residues: CASSFDRVGTGELFF.

The count of this clone is one. The chain has TRBV21-1 and TRBJ1-6. TRBV21-1 is noted as a pseudogene. This CDR3 is 17 amino acids long. The CDR3, as DNA: TGTGCCAGCAGCAAAGGGGGGGGACCCAACCATAATTCACCCCTCCACTTT. Protein: CASSKGGGPNHNSPLHF.

This chain connects TRBV5-1 to TRBJ1-3; D is unclear. The CDR3 is made up of 16 amino acids. Trimming took 0 bases from V and 0 from J, leaving 10 bases between them. Per germline, CDR1 SGHRS and CDR2 YFSETQ. The CDR3 sequence is CASSLGWRDSGNTIYF. The DNA for the CDR3 is TGCGCCAGCAGCTTGGGATGGCGGGACTCTGGAAACACCATATATTTT.

The rearrangement uses TRBV6-4 and TRBJ1-3, with unresolved D. The CDR3 runs 15 residues. V lost 5 bases, J lost 4 bases, and 15 bases lay in between. CDR1 MRHNA and CDR2 SNTAGT come from the germline V gene. CDR3 loop: CASSTTPERGNTIYF. The CDR3 region has the DNA TGTGCCAGCAGTACGACACCCGAGCGGGGAAACACCATATATTTT.

The chain has TRBV4-1 and TRBJ2-1; D may be TRBD2 (6 bases). In germline, CDR1 is MGHRA, CDR2 YSYEKL. Trimming removed 7 bases at V and 0 bases at J, with 28 bases between. CDR3 size: 20 residues. The DNA for the CDR3 is TGCGCCAGCAACCCACCCGGAGGACTACACGACCGGTACTCCTACAATGAGCAGTTCTTC. It translates to CASNPPGGLHDRYSYNEQFF.

The rearrangement uses TRBV13 and TRBJ2-2; D is undetermined. Trimming took 5 bases from V and 6 from J, leaving 10 bases between them. Per germline, CDR1 PRHDT and CDR2 FYEKMQ (reference sequence). This CDR3 is built from 13 residues. The CDR3 protein is CASSHSQSGELFF. The CDR3 coding sequence is TGTGCCAGCAGCCATAGTCAATCCGGGGAGCTGTTTTTT.

This chain links TRBV11-3 with TRBJ2-7, with 10 bases aligning to TRBD2. The CDR3 loop spans 15 amino acids. Germline V gene data show CDR1 as SGHNT and CDR2 as YENEEA. Trimming took 5 bases from V and 3 from J; bases not matched to a gene: 7. The CDR3 reads CASSNSLAGYYEQYV. CDR3 DNA sequence: TGTGCCAGCAGCAACTCACTAGCGGGATACTACGAGCAGTACGTC.

The chain couples TRBV11-3 to TRBJ1-1; no clear D. Germline V gives CDR1 SGHNT, CDR2 YENEEA. The V end lost 0 bases, the J end lost 1 base, and 12 bases lay between the germline ends. This CDR3 comprises 16 residues. CDR3 loop: CASSLDSWSGNTEAFF. The CDR3 bases are TGTGCCAGCAGCTTAGACTCTTGGTCGGGGAACACTGAAGCTTTCTTT.

This rearrangement joins TRBV7-9 to TRBJ2-3; D might be TRBD2 (5 bases). The CDR3 covers 15 residues. Germline V lookup: CDR1 SEHNR, CDR2 FQNEAQ (reference sequence). V dropped 1 base and J dropped 3 bases, with 11 bases sitting between them. CDR3 nucleotides: TGTGCCAGCAGCTTAGGGGCAGGAGGAACAGATACGCAGTATTTT. This codes for CASSLGAGGTDTQYF.

This clone was seen more than once but under ten times. The chain has TRBV5-6 and TRBJ2-5; D call uncertain. Germline V CDR1 and CDR2: SGHDT, YYEEEE. V was cut by 3 bases and J by 2 bases, with 8 bases left in between. CDR3 length: 13 amino acids. This CDR3 is CASSSTTQETQYF. The CDR3 nucleotides are TGTGCCAGCAGCTCGACAACACAAGAGACCCAGTACTTC.

This sequence joins TRBV6-5 and TRBJ1-3; D might be TRBD1 (5 bases). The CDR3 runs 14 residues. V lost 2 bases and J 2 bases, leaving 7 bases between the germline ends. Germline values: CDR1 MNHEY, CDR2 SVGAGI. CDR3 amino acids: CASSYGTAGNTIYF. CDR3 in DNA: TGTGCCAGCAGTTACGGGACTGCTGGAAACACCATATATTTT.

The genes are TRBV7-9 and TRBJ1-1, with a possible D match to TRBD1 (5 bases). The CDR3 totals 15 residues. CDR1 is SEHNR, CDR2 FQNEAQ, per germline (reference sequence). V was cut by 5 bases and J by 3 bases, with 16 bases left in between. CDR3 DNA: TGTGCCAGCAGCCCCGCCCCCAGGGAAGACACTGAAGCTTTCTTT. Translation gives CASSPAPREDTEAFF.

The V call is TRBV28, the J call TRBJ2-7; TRBD2 might be the D (6 bases). Looked up from germline, CDR1 is MDHEN and CDR2 is SYDVKM. The CDR3 has 16 residues. Trimming took 5 bases from V and 2 from J, leaving 19 bases between them. DNA for the CDR3: TGTGCCAGCAGTCCCAGTGGAGGGGAGGAGACCTACGAGCAGTACTTC. Protein sequence: CASSPSGGEETYEQYF.

A single count supports this clone. The V and J genes are TRBV12-3 or TRBV12-4 and TRBJ2-1; D remains unclear. Trimming shortened V by 5 bases and J by 8 bases, and 13 bases separated the two germline ends. The CDR3 loop spans 13 amino acids. The CDR3: CASSLPSVYEQFF. CDR3 DNA: TGTGCCAGCAGTCTCCCATCGGTCTATGAGCAGTTCTTC.